The 18 T cell receptor beta chains below all came from one sample that was sequenced in a study of T-cell memory formation after mild COVID-19. One entry per CDR3 protein results from TCRdb running MiXCR on the 5' RACE reads. Among around 200,000 distinct CDR3 sequences listed, about 21% were seen once. Sequences were obtained from PBMCs or a T cell subset sorted from them (not recorded which). The receptors derive from an adult woman who had mild COVID-19 (a few samples of this study predate the infection). Cell type and time point are not known.

This clonotype was detected only a few times. This chain connects TRBV12-3 or TRBV12-4 to TRBJ1-2, with TRBD1 matching over 9 bases. This CDR3 region has 15 residues. The trim removed 6 bases at V and 8 bases at J, leaving 13 bases unmatched. The CDR3 here is CASSSTIQGAQGYTF. The CDR3 nucleotides read TGTGCCAGCAGCTCCACCATACAGGGGGCGCAAGGCTACACCTTC.

The rearrangement joins TRBV20-1 to TRBJ2-3; 7 nucleotides match TRBD1. Per germline, CDR1 DFQATT and CDR2 SNEGSKA (reference sequence). This CDR3 comprises 13 residues. The CDR3 here is CSCPGDSADTQYF. CDR3 nucleotides: TGCAGCTGCCCAGGGGACAGCGCAGATACGCAGTATTTT.

J is TRBJ2-1 and V is TRBV5-1; 7 bases agree with TRBD2. This CDR3 has 14 amino acids. The trim removed 3 bases at V and 4 bases at J, leaving 4 bases unmatched. Germline CDR1 and CDR2: SGHRS and YFSETQ. CDR3 in amino acids: CASSSSGVYNEQFF. CDR3 DNA: TGCGCCAGCAGCTCAAGCGGGGTATACAATGAGCAGTTCTTC.

Ten or more counts support this clonotype. The J gene is TRBJ2-3, the V gene TRBV18, with TRBD1 identical over 7 bases. The germline V gene encodes CDR1 KGHSH and CDR2 LQKENI. The trim removed 2 bases at V and 2 bases at J, leaving 4 bases unmatched. CDR3 size: 15 residues. CDR3 amino acids: CASSPWDSSTDTQYF. In DNA form, the CDR3 reads TGTGCCAGCTCACCATGGGACAGCTCCACAGATACGCAGTATTTT. The full variable domain, rest sourced from reference TRBV18 and TRBJ2-3, is NAGVMQNPRHLVRRRGQEARLRCSPMKGHSHVYWYRQLPEEGLKFMVYLQKENIIDESGMPKERFSAEFPKEGPSILRIQQVVRGDSAAYFCASSPWDSSTDTQYFGPGTRLTVL.

V is TRBV15 and J is TRBJ1-2; no reliable D call. Looked up from germline, CDR1 is LNHNV and CDR2 is YYDKDF (reference sequence). The CDR3 contains 14 residues. V lost 0 bases and J 8 bases, leaving 13 bases between the germline ends. The CDR3 DNA reads TGTGCCACCAGCAGAGAGCCGGCCCTATACGGCTACACCTTC. Encoded protein: CATSREPALYGYTF.

V gene TRBV11-2 combines with J gene TRBJ2-4; TRBD1 is a possible D gene (5 bases). There are 14 residues in the CDR3. From germline, CDR1 is SGHAT and CDR2 FQNNGV. Trimming took 4 bases from V and 15 from J, leaving 22 bases between them. The CDR3 DNA sequence: TGTGCCAGCAGCTCTACCTGGCAGGCGCAGGGAAGGTACTTC. Residues: CASSSTWQAQGRYF.

The rearrangement joins TRBV20-1 to TRBJ2-1; TRBD2 is a possible D gene (5 bases). The germline V gene has CDR1 DFQATT and CDR2 SNEGSKA (reference sequence). V lost 0 bases and J lost 8, with 11 bases in between. The CDR3 is 13 residues long. CDR3 loop: CSARDGVAYEQFF. CDR3 coding DNA: TGCAGTGCTAGAGATGGTGTAGCGTATGAGCAGTTCTTC.

This clonotype was seen a handful of times. The J gene is TRBJ1-1, the V gene TRBV5-1, with 7 bases fitting TRBD1. The CDR3 length is 15 residues. Germline lookup yields CDR1 SGHRS and CDR2 YFSETQ. V shed 4 bases, J shed 1 base, and the junction held 7 bases outside the gene matches. The CDR3 DNA reads as TGCGCCAGCAGCCCCGGACAGGAGAGGAACACTGAAGCTTTCTTT. It encodes CASSPGQERNTEAFF.

Only a few counts were recorded for this clonotype. V is TRBV12-3 or TRBV12-4 and J is TRBJ2-1, with 10 bases that match TRBD2. With V trimmed by 7 bases and J by 8 bases, 8 bases remained unmatched. This CDR3 is 14 amino acids long. This CDR3 reads CASKREGPGDEQFF. DNA of the CDR3: TGTGCCAGCAAGCGGGAGGGCCCCGGCGATGAGCAGTTCTTC.

The J gene is TRBJ1-2, the V gene TRBV29-1; 8 bases map to TRBD1. This CDR3 has 13 amino acids. Germline CDR1 reads SQVTM; CDR2 reads ANQGSEA. Unmatched junction bases numbered 2, after V lost 3 bases and J lost 2 bases. CDR3 sequence: CSVDTGGNYGYTF. The CDR3 region has the DNA TGCAGCGTTGACACAGGGGGGAACTATGGCTACACCTTC.

This clonotype was found a few times. The chain joins TRBV6-5 to TRBJ2-1, with D possibly matching TRBD2 (6 bases). The V and J ends lost 4 bases and 3 bases respectively, with 10 bases between them. The V gene's germline CDR1 is MNHEY and CDR2 SVGAGI. The CDR3 contains 14 residues. The CDR3 here is CASSSGLNYNEQFF. The CDR3 region has the DNA TGTGCCAGCAGTTCGGGACTGAACTACAATGAGCAGTTCTTC.

The sample holds one count of this clonotype. CDR3 region: CASSLVLAGSITDTQYF. CDR3 in DNA: TGTGCCAGCAGCTTAGTGCTAGCGGGAAGCATCACAGATACGCAGTATTTT. This sequence joins TRBV13 and TRBJ2-3, with 9 bases identical to TRBD2. The CDR3 is made up of 17 amino acids. CDR1 and CDR2 from the germline V gene are PRHDT and FYEKMQ (reference sequence). Trimming took 1 base from V and 2 from J; bases not matched to a gene: 7.

This clonotype has a handful of counts. The chain carries TRBV15 and TRBJ2-1; D is possibly TRBD2 (6 bases). Deletions cut 0 bases from V and 7 bases from J, with 10 bases between. The germline CDR1 and CDR2 sequences are LNHNV and YYDKDF (reference sequence). The CDR3 runs to 14 residues. This chain's CDR3 is CATSRDGGLNEQFF. The CDR3 DNA reads as TGTGCCACCAGCAGAGATGGAGGGTTGAATGAGCAGTTCTTC.

In this sample, this clonotype turned up a few times. V usage is TRBV4-1 and J usage is TRBJ1-2, with TRBD1 as a possible D gene (6 bases). The CDR3 loop spans 15 amino acids. Trimming cost V 0 bases and J 2 bases, with 10 bases left between them. Germline CDR1 reads MGHRA; CDR2 reads YSYEKL. The CDR3 nucleotides read TGCGCCAGCAGCCAAGAGATTGGACAGAACTATGGCTACACCTTC. This translates into CASSQEIGQNYGYTF.

V gene TRBV6-2 or TRBV6-3 combines with J gene TRBJ1-1; maybe TRBD1 (5 bases). There are 14 residues in the CDR3. Germline V gives CDR1 MNHEY, CDR2 SVGEGT. Trimming pared 0 bases from V and 5 bases from J, leaving 10 bases between. For the CDR3, the DNA is TGTGCCAGCAGTTACTCAAAACGGGGGACTGAAGCTTTCTTT. Amino acid sequence: CASSYSKRGTEAFF.

This clonotype was found a few times. This chain joins TRBV15 and TRBJ1-6, with D perhaps TRBD1 (5 bases). This CDR3 has 13 amino acids. CDR1 is LNHNV and CDR2 is YYDKDF in the germline V gene (reference sequence). Trimming left V 5 bases short and J 13 bases short, with 15 bases between. Here the CDR3 DNA reads TGTGCCACCAGCGGACTACAGGCGTTGCCCCTCCACTTT. Residues: CATSGLQALPLHF.

The chain employs TRBV3-1 and TRBJ2-3; D call uncertain. V was trimmed by 0 bases and J by 3 bases, leaving 7 bases between them. Germline CDR1 LGHDT, CDR2 YNNKEL (reference sequence). The CDR3 sequence is 14 residues long. The CDR3 DNA sequence: TGTGCCAGCAGCCAAGATCTCGGGACAGATACGCAGTATTTT. This sequence encodes CASSQDLGTDTQYF.

This clonotype has a count of ten or more. V and J are TRBV5-1 and TRBJ2-1; 7 nucleotides align to TRBD1. The CDR3 is 16 amino acids. Germline-derived CDR1 and CDR2 are SGHRS and YFSETQ. V trimming: 4 bases; J trimming: 5 bases; junction bases outside the gene matches: 12. CDR3 loop: CASSHSLGGLHNEQFF. The DNA for the CDR3 is TGCGCCAGCAGCCACTCCCTAGGGGGCCTCCACAATGAGCAGTTCTTC.